These 22 T cell receptor beta chains were all obtained from the same sample, sequenced in a study of shared clonotypes between healthy human individuals. Profiled with immunoSEQ multiplex PCR; TCRdb holds only in-frame clones, not every one. The sample holds millions of clones, approximately 94% seen once. The sequencing sample was made of naive CD4+ T cells sorted from blood. Regarding subset: CD45RA+ positively selected. The receptors come from a man between 18 and 29 years old in good health.

The rearrangement joins TRBV19 to TRBJ2-1; 11 bases agree with TRBD2. CDR1 LNHDA and CDR2 SQIVND come from the germline V gene (reference sequence). There are 15 residues in the CDR3. The trim removed 5 bases at V and 6 bases at J, leaving 6 bases unmatched. The CDR3 loop reads CASSLAGGQVNEQFF. The CDR3 bases are TGTGCCAGTAGTTTAGCGGGAGGGCAGGTCAATGAGCAGTTCTTC. Looking up the rest from reference TRBV19 and TRBJ2-1 gives the full variable domain: DGGITQSPKYLFRKEGQNVTLSCEQNLNHDAMYWYRQDPGQGLRLIYYSQIVNDFQKGDIAEGYSVSREKKESFPLTVTSAQKNPTAFYLCASSLAGGQVNEQFFGPGTRLTVL.

A remark on this clone: Other DNA sequences in this specimen translate into the identical CDR3. This rearrangement joins TRBV7-9 to TRBJ2-2; either TRBD1 or TRBD2 may supply D (5 bases each). The CDR3 is made up of 15 amino acids. CDR1 SEHNR and CDR2 FQNEAQ come from the germline V gene (reference sequence). Trimming took off 4 bases at V and 0 bases at J, with 9 bases between the two ends. In DNA, the CDR3 is TGTGCCAGCAGCTCCGGGACCGCGAACACCGGGGAGCTGTTTTTT. The encoded protein is CASSSGTANTGELFF. Filled out from reference TRBV7-9 and TRBJ2-2, the complete variable domain reads DTGVSQNPRHKITKRGQNVTFRCDPISEHNRLYWYRQTLGQGPEFLTYFQNEAQLEKSRLLSDRFSAERPKGSFSTLEIQRTEQGDSAMYLCASSSGTANTGELFFGEGSRLTVL.

Points on this clone: The sample contains more than one DNA sequence encoding this CDR3. The genes are TRBV11-2 and TRBJ2-7; 13 bases agree with TRBD2. The V gene end was trimmed by 5 bases and the J gene end by 6 bases; junction bases not matched to a gene: 4. The germline V gene encodes CDR1 SGHAT and CDR2 FQNNGV. This CDR3 spans 14 amino acids. The chain's CDR3 is CASSLGLAGLEQYF. CDR3 bases: TGTGCCAGCAGCCTGGGACTAGCGGGACTCGAGCAGTACTTC.

J is TRBJ2-1 and V is TRBV30; TRBD2 matches at 8 bases. Germline assignment: CDR1 GTSNPN and CDR2 SVGIG (reference sequence). This CDR3 contains 17 residues. V shed 2 bases and J 3 bases; nucleotides not matched to a gene: 12. CDR3 sequence: CAWSIRAGGTSYNEQFF. The CDR3 bases are TGTGCCTGGAGTATCCGCGCGGGAGGTACGAGCTACAATGAGCAGTTCTTC.

This rearrangement joins TRBV7-2 to TRBJ2-3; D is unclear. CDR3 length equals 16 residues. Trimming took off 5 bases at V and 3 bases at J, with 18 bases between the two ends. Per germline, CDR1 SGHTA and CDR2 FQGNSA. In nucleotides, the CDR3 is TGTGCCAGCAGCCCTAACGGGCCAATGGGTACAGATACGCAGTATTTT. Translation gives CASSPNGPMGTDTQYF.

The CDR3: CASSPLAGNTIYF. DNA for the CDR3: TGTGCCAGCAGCCCCCTCGCTGGAAACACCATATATTTT. The chain carries TRBV5-6 and TRBJ1-3, with unresolved D. V shed 4 bases and J shed 2 bases, with 7 bases lying between them. Germline V gene sequence: CDR1 SGHDT, CDR2 YYEEEE. This CDR3 region has 13 residues.

About this clone: The same CDR3 arises from other DNA sequences in this sample as well. The chain recombines TRBV10-2 with TRBJ2-3; TRBD2 matches 10 bases. Looked up from germline, CDR1 is WSHSY and CDR2 is SAAADI. With 5 bases clipped from V and 4 bases from J, the junction kept 3 bases outside the gene matches. The CDR3 is 14 amino acids. The CDR3: CASSRLAGADTQYF. The CDR3, as DNA: TGCGCCAGCAGTCGGCTAGCGGGAGCAGATACGCAGTATTTT.

This chain joins TRBV5-1 and TRBJ1-3; TRBD1 aligns across 8 bases. Trimming took 4 bases from V and 2 from J; bases not matched to a gene: 5. Germline CDR1 is SGHRS and CDR2 is YFSETQ. The CDR3 runs to 15 residues. The DNA of the CDR3 is TGCGCCAGCAGCCGGGACAGGCAGGCTGGAAACACCATATATTTT. As protein: CASSRDRQAGNTIYF.

Remarks on this clone: An end of the junction does not agree with germline; a read error may underlie this. The chain combines TRBV5-3 with TRBJ1-2; D gene ambiguous. TRBV5-3 is classed as an ORF, of uncertain function. The CDR3 has 10 amino acids. The CDR3 DNA reads as TGTGCCAGAAGCTCCTGGACGGACTTCTTC. Encoded protein: CARSSWTDFF.

This rearrangement joins TRBV27 to TRBJ1-2; no definite D call. Trimming took off 6 bases at V and 0 bases at J, with 8 bases between the two ends. The CDR3 contains 13 residues. CDR1 is MNHEY and CDR2 is SMNVEV in the germline V gene (reference sequence). CDR3 sequence: CASRAETNYGYTF. The DNA of the CDR3 is TGTGCCAGCAGGGCAGAAACTAACTATGGCTACACCTTC.

This chain links TRBV11-2 with TRBJ2-5; TRBD1 agrees at 10 bases. CDR3 length: 14 residues. J lost 1 base, V lost 6 bases, and 2 bases had no gene match. CDR1 and CDR2 from the germline V gene are SGHAT and FQNNGV. CDR3 sequence reads: CASRWTGGQETQYF. DNA for the CDR3: TGTGCCAGCAGATGGACAGGGGGCCAAGAGACCCAGTACTTC.

V gene TRBV6-6 combines with J gene TRBJ1-6; no clear D gene. Germline CDR1 MNHNY, CDR2 SVGAGI (reference sequence). Trimming cost V 4 bases and J 7 bases, with 11 bases left between them. The CDR3 has 14 amino acids. The CDR3 loop reads CASSFEVRNSPLHF. In DNA, the CDR3 is TGTGCCAGCAGTTTTGAGGTTAGGAATTCACCCCTCCACTTT.

The genes are TRBV30 and TRBJ1-4; D is unclear. The V and J ends lost 0 bases and 3 bases respectively, with 8 bases between them. CDR1 is GTSNPN and CDR2 is SVGIG in the germline V gene (reference sequence). This CDR3 is built from 14 residues. Written as DNA, the CDR3 is TGTGCCTGGAGTGTAGGGATTCCTAATGAAAAACTGTTTTTT. Protein: CAWSVGIPNEKLFF.

A word on this clone: The sample has other DNA sequences that encode this CDR3 too. V and J are TRBV5-1 and TRBJ1-1; no firm D call. This CDR3 comprises 13 residues. Germline V CDR1 and CDR2: SGHRS, YFSETQ. Trimming removed 1 base from V and 1 base from J, with 5 bases in between. Here the CDR3 DNA reads TGCGCCAGCAGCTTGACGGCGAACACTGAAGCTTTCTTT. This codes for CASSLTANTEAFF.

This chain joins TRBV5-4 and TRBJ2-5, with 8 bases aligning to TRBD1. With 6 bases clipped from V and 2 bases from J, the junction kept 9 bases outside the gene matches. This CDR3 is 15 amino acids long. Germline CDR1 is SGHNT and CDR2 is YYREEE (reference sequence). CDR3 DNA: TGTGCCAGCAACTTCAAGGACAGGGAACAAGAGACCCAGTACTTC. It specifies CASNFKDREQETQYF.

V and J are TRBV6-6 and TRBJ1-2; 7 bases agree with TRBD1. The CDR3 has 14 amino acids. Germline values: CDR1 MNHNY, CDR2 SVGAGI (reference sequence). V lost 10 bases, J lost 4 bases, and 12 bases stayed unmatched. In DNA form, the CDR3 reads TGTGCCATTAGGGAAACACAGGGGACCTATGGCTACACCTTC. This sequence encodes CAIRETQGTYGYTF.

The chain carries TRBV5-8 and TRBJ2-7; weak D call: TRBD1 (6 bases). V was cut by 5 bases and J by 0 bases, with 15 bases left in between. CDR3 length: 15 amino acids. Per germline, CDR1 SGHTS and CDR2 YDEGEE. CDR3: CASRIRQVSSYEQYF. CDR3 in DNA: TGTGCCAGCAGAATTAGACAGGTCAGCTCCTACGAGCAGTACTTC.

The gene calls are TRBV19 and TRBJ2-5; D possibly corresponds to TRBD1 (5 bases). Trimming stripped 2 bases from V and 5 bases from J, with 15 bases between. Germline CDR1 and CDR2: LNHDA and SQIVND (reference sequence). This CDR3 has 15 amino acids. CDR3: CASSIRGLREETQYF. In nucleotides, the CDR3 is TGTGCCAGTAGTATAAGGGGCCTCCGAGAGGAGACCCAGTACTTC. Full variable domain (remainder filled in from reference TRBV19 and TRBJ2-5): DGGITQSPKYLFRKEGQNVTLSCEQNLNHDAMYWYRQDPGQGLRLIYYSQIVNDFQKGDIAEGYSVSREKKESFPLTVTSAQKNPTAFYLCASSIRGLREETQYFGPGTRLLVL.

The chain couples TRBV5-4 to TRBJ1-6, with 8 bases aligning to TRBD1. V dropped 4 bases and J dropped 2; count of bases not matched to a gene: 5. The germline V gene encodes CDR1 SGHNT and CDR2 YYREEE (reference sequence). The CDR3 contains 16 residues. The CDR3 DNA is TGTGCCAGCAGCCAGACAGGGGAGGCCTATAATTCACCCCTCCACTTT. It codes for CASSQTGEAYNSPLHF.

V gene TRBV27 combines with J gene TRBJ1-3, with TRBD1 as a possible D gene (6 bases). Germline-derived CDR1 and CDR2 are MNHEY and SMNVEV (reference sequence). The CDR3 covers 14 residues. Trimming shortened V by 4 bases and J by 2 bases, and 9 bases separated the two germline ends. As DNA, the CDR3 is TGTGCCAGCAGTTGGGGGGCTACTGGAAACACCATATATTTT. The encoded protein is CASSWGATGNTIYF.

This chain joins TRBV5-1 and TRBJ1-5; D is perhaps TRBD1 (5 bases). The CDR3 has 17 amino acids. The germline gives CDR1 SGHRS, CDR2 YFSETQ. Trimming cost V 4 bases and J 2 bases, with 19 bases left between them. CDR3 sequence reads: CASSAGPEAGGNQPQHF. Here the CDR3 DNA reads TGCGCCAGCAGCGCTGGTCCAGAGGCGGGGGGCAATCAGCCCCAGCATTTT.

V gene TRBV2 combines with J gene TRBJ2-7; 8 positions agree with TRBD1. The CDR3 has 17 residues. The germline V gene has CDR1 SNHLY and CDR2 FYNNEI. V shed 2 bases and J 5 bases; nucleotides not matched to a gene: 14. In DNA form, the CDR3 reads TGTGCCAGCAGTGAATTCTTTGGGACAGGTTATCTCAACGAGCAGTACTTC. This codes for CASSEFFGTGYLNEQYF. The full variable domain, in which reference TRBV2 and TRBJ2-7 provide the parts outside the CDR3, is EPEVTQTPSHQVTQMGQEVILRCVPISNHLYFYWYRQILGQKVEFLVSFYNNEISEKSEIFDDQFSVERPDGSNFTLKIRSTKLEDSAMYFCASSEFFGTGYLNEQYFGPGTRLTVT.